The 7 T cell receptor beta chains below were found in one sample sequenced in a study of T cell responses to AZD1222 COVID-19 vaccine. The data were produced by immunoSEQ multiplex PCR, yet TCRdb's version contains in-frame clones alone and is incomplete. This table holds 97,000 or so clones, more than 70% found once. Material: peripheral blood, obtained on day 0 of AZD1222 vaccination. These receptors were obtained from an adult in good health.

This chain links TRBV9 with TRBJ1-2; no definite D call. V dropped 4 bases and J dropped 2 bases, with 12 bases sitting between them. The CDR3 has 14 residues. The germline gives CDR1 SGDLS, CDR2 YYNGEE. In DNA form, the CDR3 reads TGTGCCAGCAGCCAGCTAGACGGGAACTATGGCTACACCTTC. Translated: CASSQLDGNYGYTF.

This clone was counted a few times. The J gene is TRBJ1-2, the V gene TRBV3-1 (or the pseudogene TRBV3-2); no definite D call. Germline-derived CDR1 and CDR2 are LGHDT and YNNKEL (reference sequence). The CDR3 has 14 amino acids. Trimming pared 4 bases from V and 1 base from J, leaving 10 bases between. The chain's CDR3 is CASSLNGINYGYTF. Here the CDR3 DNA reads TGTGCCAGCAGCCTTAACGGCATTAACTATGGCTACACCTTC.

The chain couples TRBV5-5 to TRBJ2-6; D remains ambiguous. Trimming shortened V by 5 bases and J by 0 bases, and 6 bases separated the two germline ends. CDR1 is SGHKS, CDR2 YYEKEE, per germline (reference sequence). The CDR3 length is 14 residues. This CDR3 reads CASSESSGANVLTF. For the CDR3, the DNA is TGTGCCAGCAGTGAAAGCTCTGGGGCCAACGTCCTGACTTTC. Variable domain in full (rest from reference TRBV5-5 and TRBJ2-6): DAGVTQSPTHLIKTRGQQVTLRCSPISGHKSVSWYQQVLGQGPQFIFQYYEKEERGRGNFPDRFSARQFPNYSSELNVNALLLGDSALYLCASSESSGANVLTFGAGSRLTVL.

The chain couples TRBV19 to TRBJ2-7; D is uncertain. The V and J ends lost 5 bases and 6 bases respectively, with 17 bases between them. Germline CDR1 LNHDA, CDR2 SQIVND (reference sequence). This CDR3 spans 14 amino acids. CDR3 coding DNA: TGTGCCAGTAGTCCCAGAGCCGGGTGGGGCGAGCAGTACGTC. It codes for CASSPRAGWGEQYV.

The gene calls are TRBV5-5 and TRBJ1-4, with TRBD1 as a possible D gene (6 bases). Germline CDR1 is SGHKS and CDR2 is YYEKEE (reference sequence). The CDR3 is 15 residues long. V gave up 4 bases and J gave up 5 bases, with 15 bases separating them. The CDR3 is CASSIVTGGNEKLFF. In DNA form, the CDR3 reads TGTGCCAGCAGCATCGTGACAGGAGGAAATGAAAAACTGTTTTTT.

The chain links TRBV19 to TRBJ1-5; TRBD1 matches at 7 bases. The CDR3 totals 15 residues. The germline CDR1 and CDR2 sequences are LNHDA and SQIVND (reference sequence). The V segment lost 5 bases and the J segment 4 bases; nucleotides outside the gene matches: 8. In DNA, the CDR3 is TGTGCCAGTAGTCCTTATTCAGGGGGAAATCAGCCCCAGCATTTT. Residues: CASSPYSGGNQPQHF.

The V call is TRBV4-1, the J call TRBJ2-1; TRBD2 aligns across 11 bases. The V gene's germline CDR1 is MGHRA and CDR2 YSYEKL. Losses at the gene ends were 6 bases for V and 4 bases for J; bases not matched to a gene: 5. This CDR3 is 15 amino acids long. CDR3 DNA: TGCGCCAGCAGAAAACTAGCGGGAGTGTACAATGAGCAGTTCTTC. Residues: CASRKLAGVYNEQFF.